This entry is about one T cell receptor (beta chain). Under the authors' procedure: Counts of nucleated cells, estimated from reference gene primer amplification, were obtained. Clones were read by immunoSEQ multiplex PCR, and TCRdb kept only the in-frame ones, dropping some. That table furnishes V, J and clone size, whereas the DNA furnished D and trimming. The table includes about 100,000 clones, 90% to 95% detected once. The entry originates in a study of blood T cell repertoires in COVID-19. Study summary: Researchers got acute and convalescent COVID-19 samples from the United States, Italy and Spain. The analysed material was cDNA or gDNA that came from T cells, B-cell-depleted T cells, or PBMCs.

Looked up from germline, CDR1 is LGHDT and CDR2 is YNNKEL (reference sequence). The CDR3 extends over 13 amino acids. The V and J ends lost 1 base and 2 bases respectively, with 5 bases between them. This TCR derives from a man in his fifties with active COVID-19. This chain joins TRBV3-1 (or the pseudogene TRBV3-2) and TRBJ2-5; no definite D call. The sample consisted of peripheral blood. CDR3 nucleotides: TGTGCCAGCAGCCAAGGGCCACAAGAGACCCAGTACTTC. As protein: CASSQGPQETQYF.